The 31 T cell receptor beta chains listed next were all sequenced from one sample in a study of cytotoxic CD8 clonotypes in ibrutinib-treated CLL. Assay used: immunoSEQ multiplex PCR; TCRdb lists only in-frame clones, some missing. The sample yields roughly 330,000 clones, roughly 70% seen once. Sequencing used PBMCs, obtained after 36 months of ibrutinib treatment. These receptors were obtained from a human donor with chronic lymphocytic leukemia.

The chain employs TRBV2 and TRBJ2-5; 12 bases match TRBD2. The CDR3 is 16 amino acids. Germline lookup yields CDR1 SNHLY and CDR2 FYNNEI. The V and J ends lost 7 bases and 1 base, in that order; junction bases with no gene match: 7. The CDR3 region has the DNA TGTGCCAGCATCGGACTAGCGGGACATCTCCAAGAGACCCAGTACTTC. Translating it yields CASIGLAGHLQETQYF.

This clone was seen only a few times. This rearrangement joins TRBV5-1 to TRBJ1-2; a weak D match, TRBD1 (5 bases). V was cut by 4 bases and J by 7 bases, with 8 bases left in between. The CDR3 is 11 residues long. Germline CDR1 reads SGHRS; CDR2 reads YFSETQ. The CDR3 sequence is CASSRGGGYTF. The CDR3 DNA reads as TGCGCCAGCAGCAGGGGAGGTGGCTACACCTTC.

V usage is TRBV6-5 and J usage is TRBJ1-1; D call uncertain. The CDR3 runs to 15 residues. The germline V gene has CDR1 MNHEY and CDR2 SVGAGI. V was shortened by 1 base and J by 4 bases, with 13 bases between the two germline ends. CDR3 in amino acids: CASSYLMARSTEAFF. The DNA for the CDR3 is TGTGCCAGCAGTTACTTGATGGCACGGAGCACTGAAGCTTTCTTT.

The CDR3 DNA reads as TGTGCCAGCAGCTGGAAGGGCACCTACGAGCAGTACTTC. This gives the protein CASSWKGTYEQYF. The V call is TRBV11-1, the J call TRBJ2-7; D call uncertain. V dropped 4 bases and J dropped 2 bases, with 9 bases sitting between them. This CDR3 comprises 13 residues. From germline, CDR1 is SGHAT and CDR2 FQDESV (reference sequence). Together with reference TRBV11-1 and TRBJ2-7, the CDR3 gives the full variable domain: EAEVAQSPRYKITEKSQAVAFWCDPISGHATLYWYRQILGQGPELLVQFQDESVVDDSQLPKDRFSAERLKGVDSTLKIQPAELGDSAMYLCASSWKGTYEQYFGPGTRLTVT.

This chain links TRBV4-1 with TRBJ2-5; weak D call: TRBD2 (6 bases). The CDR3 consists of 15 residues. Germline V gene sequence: CDR1 MGHRA, CDR2 YSYEKL. V lost 2 bases and J 0 bases, leaving 10 bases between the germline ends. The CDR3 loop reads CASSQTGLHQETQYF. The CDR3 DNA sequence: TGCGCCAGCAGCCAAACGGGACTTCACCAAGAGACCCAGTACTTC.

The chain carries TRBV19 and TRBJ2-1, with 11 bases identical to TRBD2. V dropped 2 bases and J dropped 8; count of bases not matched to a gene: 8. CDR3 size: 16 residues. The V gene's germline CDR1 is LNHDA and CDR2 SQIVND (reference sequence). Here the CDR3 reads CASSISGTSGLYEQFF. In DNA, the CDR3 is TGTGCCAGTAGTATATCTGGGACTAGCGGTTTGTATGAGCAGTTCTTC.

This chain links TRBV18 with TRBJ2-2; D gene unclear. Germline assignment: CDR1 KGHSH and CDR2 LQKENI. Trimming removed 4 bases at V and 3 bases at J, with 18 bases between. This CDR3 is built from 17 residues. CDR3 in DNA: TGTGCCAGCTCACTTACTTTAGTAACTCGGGACACCGGGGAGCTGTTTTTT. Its protein is CASSLTLVTRDTGELFF.

The V call is TRBV10-3, the J call TRBJ2-2, with 7 bases fitting TRBD1. The CDR3 contains 12 residues. Germline trimming cut 9 bases from V and 3 bases from J; bases unmatched to any gene: 1. The germline V gene has CDR1 ENHRY and CDR2 SYGVKD. The chain's CDR3 is CAITGDTGELFF. The CDR3 DNA follows: TGTGCCATTACAGGGGACACCGGGGAGCTGTTTTTT.

The chain couples TRBV7-2 to TRBJ2-7; 14 positions match TRBD2. In germline, CDR1 is SGHTA, CDR2 FQGNSA. CDR3 size: 16 residues. Trimming at V came to 1 base and at J to 5 bases, leaving 4 bases not matched to a gene. The DNA for the CDR3 is TGTGCCAGCAGCTTAGTGGGACTAGCGGGAGTAGACGAGCAGTACTTC. Its translation: CASSLVGLAGVDEQYF.

The gene calls are TRBV5-1 and TRBJ2-2; weak D call: TRBD2 (7 bases). The V end was cut by 0 bases, the J end by 11 bases, with 14 bases between. The CDR3 has 14 amino acids. The V gene's germline CDR1 is SGHRS and CDR2 YFSETQ. CDR3 in amino acids: CASSLAVSGTELFF. CDR3 sequence (DNA): TGCGCCAGCAGCTTGGCCGTAAGCGGGACAGAGCTGTTTTTT. Supplemented by reference TRBV5-1 and TRBJ2-2, the full variable domain reads KAGVTQTPRYLIKTRGQQVTLSCSPISGHRSVSWYQQTPGQGLQFLFEYFSETQRNKGNFPGRFSGRQFSNSRSEMNVSTLELGDSALYLCASSLAVSGTELFFGEGSRLTVL.

The chain combines TRBV10-2 with TRBJ2-5, with 10 nucleotides matching TRBD2. With V trimmed by 4 bases and J by 1 base, 3 bases remained unmatched. The germline gives CDR1 WSHSY, CDR2 SAAADI. This CDR3 has 15 amino acids. CDR3 nucleotides: TGCGCCAGCAGTGCACTAGCGGGGACCCAAGAGACCCAGTACTTC. It codes for CASSALAGTQETQYF.

This rearrangement joins TRBV5-1 to TRBJ1-1, with TRBD1 matching 9 bases. Germline lookup yields CDR1 SGHRS and CDR2 YFSETQ. The trim removed 0 bases at V and 5 bases at J, leaving 5 bases unmatched. CDR3 size: 15 residues. CDR3 DNA: TGCGCCAGCAGCTTGGCCGGACAGGGGAGAACTGAAGCTTTCTTT. It codes for CASSLAGQGRTEAFF.

J is TRBJ2-1 and V is TRBV5-1; D remains ambiguous. The length of the CDR3 is 10 residues. Trimming shortened V by 4 bases and J by 7 bases, and 3 bases separated the two germline ends. The germline CDR1 and CDR2 sequences are SGHRS and YFSETQ. CDR3 residues: CASSGNEQFF. The DNA of the CDR3 is TGCGCCAGCAGCGGGAATGAGCAGTTCTTC.

This rearrangement joins TRBV28 to TRBJ2-7; TRBD2 matches at 7 bases. This CDR3 region has 15 residues. V lost 4 bases, J lost 3 bases, and 9 bases stayed unmatched. Per the germline V gene, CDR1 is MDHEN and CDR2 is SYDVKM. The CDR3 DNA reads TGTGCCAGCAGTTCCAAGACTAGCCGCTACTACGAGCAGTACTTC. Its protein product is CASSSKTSRYYEQYF.

This clone was observed a handful of times. The J gene is TRBJ2-3, the V gene TRBV5-1, with TRBD1 matching 8 bases. This CDR3 has 14 amino acids. After removal of 4 bases from V and 4 bases from J, the junction contained 5 bases not matched to a gene. Per germline, CDR1 SGHRS and CDR2 YFSETQ. The CDR3 coding sequence is TGCGCCAGCAGCGCCGACAGGGGCCCAGATACGCAGTATTTT. Encoded protein: CASSADRGPDTQYF. The full variable domain, completed using reference TRBV5-1 and TRBJ2-3, is KAGVTQTPRYLIKTRGQQVTLSCSPISGHRSVSWYQQTPGQGLQFLFEYFSETQRNKGNFPGRFSGRQFSNSRSEMNVSTLELGDSALYLCASSADRGPDTQYFGPGTRLTVL.

This clone was seen a few times. The chain employs TRBV5-1 and TRBJ1-2, with TRBD1 matching over 7 bases. CDR1 is SGHRS and CDR2 is YFSETQ in the germline V gene. The CDR3 loop spans 13 amino acids. Trimming cost V 2 bases and J 8 bases; bases outside gene matches: 6. The CDR3 DNA is TGCGCCAGCAGCTTCACTGAGGGGGCAGGCTACACCTTC. It specifies CASSFTEGAGYTF.

The chain recombines TRBV19 with TRBJ2-5, with 7 positions matching TRBD1. Germline V lookup: CDR1 LNHDA, CDR2 SQIVND (reference sequence). CDR3 length: 15 amino acids. V dropped 3 bases and J dropped 5; count of bases not matched to a gene: 9. Here the CDR3 DNA reads TGTGCCAGTAGTATCCTAGGGACAGCCCTCGAGACCCAGTACTTC. Its translation: CASSILGTALETQYF.

V and J are TRBV18 and TRBJ2-1, with TRBD2 matching over 7 bases. The CDR3 is 15 amino acids. Germline V gene sequence: CDR1 KGHSH, CDR2 LQKENI. J lost 1 base, V lost 3 bases, and 3 bases had no gene match. CDR3 DNA: TGTGCCAGCTCACCGACCGGGGGGTCCTACAATGAGCAGTTCTTC. Protein: CASSPTGGSYNEQFF.

The chain carries TRBV19 and TRBJ2-6; TRBD1 matches at 8 bases. The CDR3 extends over 18 amino acids. Germline lookup yields CDR1 LNHDA and CDR2 SQIVND (reference sequence). V gave up 6 bases and J gave up 0 bases; unmatched junction bases: 10. As DNA, the CDR3 is TGTGCCAGTAGGGGCCCCCGACAGGGGACCTCTGGGGCCAACGTCCTGACTTTC. This codes for CASRGPRQGTSGANVLTF.

The chain combines TRBV9 with TRBJ2-3; 7 bases agree with TRBD2. CDR1 and CDR2 from the germline V gene are SGDLS and YYNGEE. The junction had 4 bases not matched to a gene; V was cut back by 0 bases and J by 6 bases. The CDR3 contains 14 residues. CDR3 sequence reads: CASSVGPSGDTQYF. The CDR3 coding sequence is TGTGCCAGCAGCGTAGGGCCTAGCGGTGATACGCAGTATTTT.

The chain carries TRBV15 and TRBJ2-5, with TRBD1 as a possible D gene (5 bases). Germline-derived CDR1 and CDR2 are LNHNV and YYDKDF (reference sequence). The CDR3 has 15 residues. V lost 0 bases to trimming and J lost 4 bases, with 12 bases between them. The CDR3: CATSRDRVRGETQYF. The CDR3 bases are TGTGCCACCAGCAGAGATCGAGTTAGGGGAGAGACCCAGTACTTC. The entire variable domain, with the rest obtained from reference TRBV15 and TRBJ2-5, is as follows: DAMVIQNPRYQVTQFGKPVTLSCSQTLNHNVMYWYQQKSSQAPKLLFHYYDKDFNNEADTPDNFQSRRPNTSFCFLDIRSPGLGDTAMYLCATSRDRVRGETQYFGPGTRLLVL.

The chain joins TRBV2 to TRBJ2-2; D might be TRBD2 (6 bases). Germline V lookup: CDR1 SNHLY, CDR2 FYNNEI. Trimming removed 1 base at V and 6 bases at J, with 30 bases between. This CDR3 contains 21 residues. The CDR3 sequence: CASSEGRVIRIRQQSSGELFF. CDR3 nucleotides: TGTGCCAGCAGTGAAGGGAGGGTAATTCGAATCCGACAACAAAGTTCCGGGGAGCTGTTTTTT.

A word on this clone: The sample contains more than one DNA sequence encoding this CDR3. The rearrangement joins TRBV28 to TRBJ2-1, with 9 bases aligning to TRBD2. In germline, CDR1 is MDHEN, CDR2 SYDVKM. The CDR3 has 15 residues. The ends lost 2 bases at V and 4 bases at J; junction bases unmatched: 3. The CDR3: CASSLRLAGYNEQFF. Here the CDR3 DNA reads TGTGCCAGCAGTTTACGCCTAGCGGGGTACAATGAGCAGTTCTTC.

This rearrangement joins TRBV4-1 to TRBJ1-5, with D perhaps TRBD1 (5 bases). Germline V gene sequence: CDR1 MGHRA, CDR2 YSYEKL. Between the trimmed V and J ends, which lost 0 bases and 5 bases, there was a span of 8 bases. The length of the CDR3 is 14 residues. The CDR3 DNA reads as TGCGCCAGCAGCCAAGATCTGGGGGATCAGCCCCAGCATTTT. Its protein is CASSQDLGDQPQHF.

This clone turned up a few times. The rearrangement links TRBV6-5 to TRBJ1-2; tentatively, D is TRBD1 (6 bases). Trimming took off 7 bases at V and 6 bases at J, with 9 bases between the two ends. This CDR3 region has 11 residues. Germline V gives CDR1 MNHEY, CDR2 SVGAGI. This CDR3 is CASTQGNGYTF. The CDR3 bases are TGTGCCAGCACCCAGGGGAATGGCTACACCTTC.

This clone appeared a few times. Other nucleotide sequences in the sample specify the same CDR3. V is TRBV5-1 and J is TRBJ2-1; the match to TRBD1 covers 8 bases. The CDR3 totals 13 residues. The germline V gene has CDR1 SGHRS and CDR2 YFSETQ. V was pared by 2 bases and J by 6 bases, with 1 base of the junction left unmatched. CDR3 loop: CASSFTGGNEQFF. CDR3 nucleotide sequence: TGCGCCAGCAGCTTTACAGGGGGCAATGAGCAGTTCTTC.

The V and J genes are TRBV10-3 and TRBJ2-5, with a weak D call TRBD2 (7 bases). The CDR3 runs 13 residues. From germline, CDR1 is ENHRY and CDR2 SYGVKD. V lost 10 bases, J lost 5 bases, and 17 bases lay in between. The CDR3 DNA sequence: TGTGCCACCCAGGCGGGGGCCCTGGAGACCCAGTACTTC. Translating it yields CATQAGALETQYF.

This sequence joins TRBV11-2 and TRBJ2-7; the D is unclear. CDR1 is SGHAT and CDR2 is FQNNGV in the germline V gene. This CDR3 contains 15 residues. The V end lost 0 bases, the J end lost 0 bases, and 9 bases lay between the germline ends. The CDR3, as DNA: TGTGCCAGCAGCTTAGATATGGCCCGCTCCTACGAGCAGTACTTC. Translation gives CASSLDMARSYEQYF. Supplemented by reference TRBV11-2 and TRBJ2-7, the full variable domain reads EAGVAQSPRYKIIEKRQSVAFWCNPISGHATLYWYQQILGQGPKLLIQFQNNGVVDDSQLPKDRFSAERLKGVDSTLKIQPAKLEDSAVYLCASSLDMARSYEQYFGPGTRLTVT.

V usage is TRBV6-5 and J usage is TRBJ2-7; D is ambiguous. V was pared by 0 bases and J by 0 bases, with 12 bases between. The CDR3 extends over 16 amino acids. Per germline, CDR1 MNHEY and CDR2 SVGAGI. CDR3 in DNA: TGTGCCAGCAGTTACTCGAAAGTTTGGAGCTCCTACGAGCAGTACTTC. This gives the protein CASSYSKVWSSYEQYF.

This clone was counted once. CDR3 protein: CASSPPGYNEQFF. DNA of the CDR3: TGTGCCAGCAGCCCGCCGGGCTACAATGAGCAGTTCTTC. The chain recombines TRBV7-8 with TRBJ2-1; D call uncertain. The CDR3 length is 13 residues. Trimming pared 5 bases from V and 3 bases from J, leaving 8 bases between. CDR1 and CDR2 (germline): SGHVS, FQNEAQ.

The sample holds a few counts of this clone. The chain joins TRBV4-1 to TRBJ2-7; D possibly corresponds to TRBD2 (6 bases). The CDR3 runs to 14 residues. Germline assignment: CDR1 MGHRA and CDR2 YSYEKL. Trimming pared 4 bases from V and 1 base from J, leaving 11 bases between. The CDR3 loop reads CASSPRLGSYEQYF. The CDR3 nucleotides read TGCGCCAGCAGCCCCAGACTAGGTTCCTACGAGCAGTACTTC.